This T cell receptor (beta chain) appears in the sequencing data of a study of blood T cell repertoires in COVID-19. Overall study: T cells, B-cell-depleted T cells, or PBMCs provided the cDNA or gDNA that served as material.

Libraries were prepared by immunoSEQ multiplex PCR; TCRdb keeps only in-frame clonotypes and omits some of them. The sample includes 190,000 or so clones, around nine tenths of them seen just once. Germline CDR1 LGHDT, CDR2 YNNKEL (reference sequence). The junction had 1 base not matched to a gene; V was cut back by 1 base and J by 5 bases. The CDR3 totals 13 residues. The receptor was derived from a man aged 55 to 70 who had recovered from COVID-19. Input material: peripheral blood. The chain carries TRBV3-1 (or the pseudogene TRBV3-2) and TRBJ2-7, with 8 bases fitting TRBD2. The CDR3 nucleotides read TGTGCCAGCAGCCAAGCGGGGGGGGACGAGCAGTACTTC. Amino acid sequence: CASSQAGGDEQYF.